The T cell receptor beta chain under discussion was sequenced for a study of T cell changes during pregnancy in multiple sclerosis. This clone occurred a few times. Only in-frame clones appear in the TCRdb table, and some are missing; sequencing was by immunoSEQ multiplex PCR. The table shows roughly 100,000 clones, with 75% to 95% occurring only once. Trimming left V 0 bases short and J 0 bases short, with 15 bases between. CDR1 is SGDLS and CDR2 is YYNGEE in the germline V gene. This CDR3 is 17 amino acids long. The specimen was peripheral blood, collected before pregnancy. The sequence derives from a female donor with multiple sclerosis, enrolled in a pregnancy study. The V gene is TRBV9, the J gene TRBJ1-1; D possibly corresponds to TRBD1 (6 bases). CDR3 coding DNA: TGTGCCAGCAGCGTAGGTGTCGGGGGGCGTTTGAACACTGAAGCTTTCTTT. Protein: CASSVGVGGRLNTEAFF.